This TCR beta chain was documented in a study of blood T cell repertoires in COVID-19. Assignments of participants to cohorts depended upon their own reported clinical history. CDR1 and CDR2 (germline): LNHDA, SQIVND (reference sequence). Trimming removed 9 bases from V and 2 bases from J; junction bases left unmatched: 11. This CDR3 comprises 15 residues. Data came from immunoSEQ multiplex PCR; TCRdb stores just in-frame clones and leaves some out. The repertoire includes roughly 130,000 clones, about 86% of them detected once, and 9.2% sits in the top ten. What was sequenced was PBMCs or T cells enriched from blood (not recorded which). This chain links TRBV19 with TRBJ2-3, with 7 bases identical to TRBD1. This TCR was recovered from a man over 45 who had recovered from COVID-19. CDR3: CASRQGSASTDTQYF. The CDR3 DNA follows: TGTGCCAGCAGACAGGGCTCGGCCTCCACAGATACGCAGTATTTT.